Following are 18 T cell receptor beta chains from one sample sequenced in a study of blood T cell repertoires in COVID-19. Profiled with immunoSEQ multiplex PCR; TCRdb holds only in-frame clones, not every one. The table shows 100,000 to 150,000 clones, with roughly 86% occurring only once. Sequencing input: peripheral blood. Every receptor here comes from a woman aged 65 to 85 with COVID-19, enrolled during active disease.

This chain connects TRBV29-1 to TRBJ2-5, with D tentatively TRBD2 (5 bases). CDR1 is SQVTM and CDR2 is ANQGSEA in the germline V gene. The CDR3 is made up of 14 amino acids. V was shortened by 1 base and J by 1 base, with 10 bases between the two germline ends. DNA of the CDR3: TGCAGCGTTGAAGGGACTCGAAGCCAAGAGACCCAGTACTTC. Its translation: CSVEGTRSQETQYF. The complete variable domain, with remaining parts taken from reference TRBV29-1 and TRBJ2-5, reads SAVISQKPSRDICQRGTSLTIQCQVDSQVTMMFWYRQQPGQSLTLIATANQGSEATYESGFVIDKFPISRPNLTFSTLTVSNMSPEDSSIYLCSVEGTRSQETQYFGPGTRLLVL.

This sequence joins TRBV6-1 and TRBJ2-7; tentatively, D is TRBD2 (5 bases). Germline CDR1 MNHNS, CDR2 SASEGT. The germline V and J ends were trimmed by 2 bases and 6 bases, with 14 bases remaining between them. There are 14 residues in the CDR3. CDR3 loop: CASSEKGSGGEQYF. The DNA for the CDR3 is TGTGCCAGCAGTGAAAAGGGAAGCGGAGGCGAGCAGTACTTC.

V usage is TRBV5-6 and J usage is TRBJ1-2; 7 bases line up with TRBD1. Looked up from germline, CDR1 is SGHDT and CDR2 is YYEEEE. The trim removed 4 bases at V and 7 bases at J, leaving 13 bases unmatched. The CDR3 has 15 amino acids. CDR3 sequence (DNA): TGTGCCAGCAGCCCCCAGGGGGGTACCACCGGTGGCTACACCTTC. It specifies CASSPQGGTTGGYTF.

Turning to this clone: This may arise from a read error, as a much more abundant clone is one base away. The sample holds other DNA sequences that translate to the same CDR3. V is TRBV29-1 and J is TRBJ2-5; 7 nucleotides match TRBD2. Germline V CDR1 and CDR2: SQVTM, ANQGSEA. The CDR3 contains 14 residues. The CDR3 sequence: CRVGGLGGGETQYF. DNA for the CDR3: TGCAGGGTGGGGGGACTGGGGGGGGGAGAGACCCAGTACTTC.

The V and J genes are TRBV3-1 (or the pseudogene TRBV3-2) and TRBJ2-5; D ambiguous. Trimming pared 1 base from V and 2 bases from J, leaving 8 bases between. Germline V lookup: CDR1 LGHDT, CDR2 YNNKEL (reference sequence). CDR3 length: 14 amino acids. Here the CDR3 DNA reads TGTGCCAGCAGCCAAGGAATCGCGCAAGAGACCCAGTACTTC. Amino acid sequence: CASSQGIAQETQYF.

The V and J genes are TRBV14 and TRBJ1-1, with TRBD1 matching 7 bases. CDR3 length equals 16 residues. Per the germline V gene, CDR1 is SGHDN and CDR2 is FVKESK. V shed 1 base, J shed 5 bases, and the junction held 10 bases outside the gene matches. The CDR3 DNA sequence: TGTGCCAGCAGCCAAGGGGGGACAGTAGTCAAAACTGAAGCTTTCTTT. It codes for CASSQGGTVVKTEAFF. The whole variable domain, remainder taken from reference TRBV14 and TRBJ1-1, is EAGVTQFPSHSVIEKGQTVTLRCDPISGHDNLYWYRRVMGKEIKFLLHFVKESKQDESGMPNNRFLAERTGGTYSTLKVQPAELEDSGVYFCASSQGGTVVKTEAFFGQGTRLTVV.

The chain uses TRBV7-3 and TRBJ2-3, with 7 bases lining up with TRBD2. This CDR3 spans 15 amino acids. The V gene's germline CDR1 is SGHTA and CDR2 FQGTGA. Unmatched junction bases numbered 6, after V lost 4 bases and J lost 2 bases. CDR3 sequence (DNA): TGTGCCAGCAGCTCTCGCGGGGGTTACACAGATACGCAGTATTTT. This codes for CASSSRGGYTDTQYF.

The CDR3 is CASRWDRGPGELFF. The CDR3 DNA follows: TGCGCCAGCAGATGGGACAGGGGACCCGGGGAGCTGTTTTTT. The chain carries TRBV5-1 and TRBJ2-2; 10 bases match TRBD1. V gave up 5 bases and J gave up 6 bases; unmatched junction bases: 4. Germline values: CDR1 SGHRS, CDR2 YFSETQ. The CDR3 is made up of 14 amino acids.

The chain couples TRBV6-1 to TRBJ2-3; 11 bases match TRBD2. After removal of 4 bases from V and 1 base from J, the junction contained 4 bases not matched to a gene. The CDR3 covers 16 residues. Germline V gene lookup returns CDR1 MNHNS and CDR2 SASEGT. CDR3 bases: TGTGCCAGCAGTGCAACTAGCGGGGGCGGCACAGATACGCAGTATTTT. Translating it yields CASSATSGGGTDTQYF.

The chain uses TRBV19 and TRBJ1-6; the match to TRBD1 covers 9 bases. CDR1 is LNHDA, CDR2 SQIVND, per germline (reference sequence). The CDR3 runs to 15 residues. The trim removed 4 bases at V and 7 bases at J, leaving 5 bases unmatched. CDR3 coding DNA: TGTGCCAGTAGTAGGGACAGGGCGCACAATTCACCCCTCCACTTT. Translated: CASSRDRAHNSPLHF.

The chain couples TRBV24-1 to TRBJ1-5; D not certain. The CDR3 has 13 amino acids. The ends were cut back, 4 bases at V and 4 bases at J, with 7 bases in the middle. Germline V lookup: CDR1 KGHDR, CDR2 SFDVKD. This chain's CDR3 is CATSDAGNQPQHF. The CDR3, as DNA: TGTGCCACCAGTGACGCGGGAAATCAGCCCCAGCATTTT.

This chain uses TRBV18 with TRBJ2-1, with 12 nucleotides matching TRBD1. The V gene end was trimmed by 2 bases and the J gene end by 7 bases; junction bases not matched to a gene: 3. The germline gives CDR1 KGHSH, CDR2 LQKENI. The CDR3 covers 15 residues. CDR3 DNA sequence: TGTGCCAGCTCACCAGGGACAGGGGGCAGGAATGAGCAGTTCTTC. This codes for CASSPGTGGRNEQFF.

J is TRBJ2-2 and V is TRBV3-1 (or the pseudogene TRBV3-2), with 8 bases lining up with TRBD2. CDR1 and CDR2 (germline): LGHDT, YNNKEL (reference sequence). The CDR3 length is 17 residues. V shed 1 base, J shed 9 bases, and the junction held 13 bases outside the gene matches. The CDR3 nucleotides are TGTGCCAGCAGCCAAGGTAGCGGGGATACCGAACACCGGGAGCTGTTTTTT. It is translated as CASSQGSGDTEHRELFF.

This chain connects TRBV6-5 to TRBJ2-2; D possibly corresponds to TRBD2 (7 bases). Germline assignment: CDR1 MNHEY and CDR2 SVGAGI. The CDR3 runs to 13 residues. Trimming removed 8 bases from V and 4 bases from J, with 11 bases in between. CDR3 loop: CASGGAGTGELFF. For the CDR3, the DNA is TGTGCCAGCGGGGGGGCGGGCACCGGGGAGCTGTTTTTT.

V usage is TRBV12-3 or TRBV12-4 and J usage is TRBJ1-6, with unresolved D. The CDR3 runs 13 residues. V lost 6 bases and J 7 bases, leaving 10 bases between the germline ends. DNA of the CDR3: TGTGCCAGCAGCCCAAGCCTAAATTCACCCCTCCACTTT. Translating gives CASSPSLNSPLHF.

The chain recombines TRBV6-5 with TRBJ2-5; a possible D gene is TRBD1 (6 bases). This CDR3 contains 14 residues. Germline V CDR1 and CDR2: MNHEY, SVGAGI. V gave up 5 bases and J gave up 5 bases, with 15 bases separating them. This CDR3 reads CASSLRQARETQYF. The CDR3 DNA is TGTGCCAGCAGTCTTCGACAGGCCCGGGAGACCCAGTACTTC.

The rearrangement uses TRBV28 and TRBJ1-5; D may be TRBD1 (5 bases). The V end was cut by 4 bases, the J end by 2 bases, with 12 bases between. The CDR3 covers 15 residues. The germline V gene encodes CDR1 MDHEN and CDR2 SYDVKM. The CDR3 sequence: CASSYQGLGNQPQHF. The DNA of the CDR3 is TGTGCCAGCAGTTATCAGGGATTAGGCAATCAGCCCCAGCATTTT.

The CDR3 here is CASSVGGDLGEKLFF. The DNA of the CDR3 is TGTGCCAGCAGCGTAGGGGGGGACCTAGGGGAAAAACTGTTTTTT. V usage is TRBV9 and J usage is TRBJ1-4; a possible D gene is TRBD1 (5 bases). CDR1 and CDR2 from the germline V gene are SGDLS and YYNGEE. This CDR3 has 15 residues. Trimming took 0 bases from V and 8 from J, leaving 14 bases between them.